The 18 T cell receptor beta chains given below trace back to one sample, sequenced in a study of blood T cell repertoires in COVID-19. Clones were sequenced by immunoSEQ multiplex PCR, and TCRdb holds only the in-frame ones, with some missing. The sample records tens of thousands of clones, about 77% being singletons. The sequencing input was peripheral blood. Receptor source: a human donor in a cohort sampled during active COVID-19.

DNA for the CDR3: TGTGCCAGCAGTTCTCTTTTCCTCCAGGGGGTTTATGGCTACACCTTC. Its protein product is CASSSLFLQGVYGYTF. This chain connects TRBV6-5 to TRBJ1-2; the match to TRBD1 covers 7 bases. Per the germline V gene, CDR1 is MNHEY and CDR2 is SVGAGI. Trimming took 4 bases from V and 5 from J; bases not matched to a gene: 13. The CDR3 extends over 16 amino acids.

The chain is built from TRBV5-4 and TRBJ1-1, with 8 bases aligning to TRBD1. Trimming at V came to 3 bases and at J to 0 bases, leaving 4 bases not matched to a gene. The CDR3 covers 15 residues. Germline CDR1 reads SGHNT; CDR2 reads YYREEE (reference sequence). The CDR3 coding sequence is TGTGCCAGCAGCTCAGGGGGCGGAATGAACACTGAAGCTTTCTTT. It is translated as CASSSGGGMNTEAFF. Full variable domain (remainder filled in from reference TRBV5-4 and TRBJ1-1): ETGVTQSPTHLIKTRGQQVTLRCSSQSGHNTVSWYQQALGQGPQFIFQYYREEENGRGNFPPRFSGLQFPNYSSELNVNALELDDSALYLCASSSGGGMNTEAFFGQGTRLTVV.

The sample holds a few counts of this clone. The chain couples TRBV9 to TRBJ1-6; D unclear. This CDR3 is built from 15 residues. Germline lookup yields CDR1 SGDLS and CDR2 YYNGEE. Trimming removed 0 bases at V and 5 bases at J, with 9 bases between. The CDR3 DNA reads TGTGCCAGCAGCGTAGGAGGGTCGGATAATTCACCCCTCCACTTT. It yields the protein CASSVGGSDNSPLHF.

The chain uses TRBV6-5 and TRBJ1-6, with a weak D call TRBD1 (6 bases). The germline V gene encodes CDR1 MNHEY and CDR2 SVGAGI. V shed 6 bases and J shed 7 bases, with 13 bases lying between them. The length of the CDR3 is 14 residues. The CDR3 nucleotides read TGTGCCAGCAGCTTCACAGGACAGAATTCACCCCTCCACTTT. Translating it yields CASSFTGQNSPLHF.

This sequence joins TRBV6-6 and TRBJ1-1; 7 nucleotides line up with TRBD1. From germline, CDR1 is MNHNY and CDR2 SVGAGI (reference sequence). CDR3 length: 14 residues. Germline trimming cut 8 bases from V and 5 bases from J; bases unmatched to any gene: 11. CDR3 bases: TGTGCCAGCTCCCCTACAGGGGCGGGGACTGAAGCTTTCTTT. Translation: CASSPTGAGTEAFF.

The chain links TRBV5-4 to TRBJ2-3; D is possibly TRBD1 (6 bases). The germline V and J ends were trimmed by 0 bases and 4 bases, with 9 bases remaining between them. There are 14 residues in the CDR3. The germline V gene has CDR1 SGHNT and CDR2 YYREEE (reference sequence). The CDR3, as DNA: TGTGCCAGCAGCTTGGCAGGGGCCCCAGATACGCAGTATTTT. As protein: CASSLAGAPDTQYF.

This rearrangement joins TRBV21-1 to TRBJ2-7; TRBD1, the table's D call, was not compared with the DNA. TRBV21-1 represents a pseudogene. This CDR3 has 14 amino acids. The CDR3: CASRTGWQGYEQYF. CDR3 coding DNA: TGTGCCAGCAGGACCGGTTGGCAGGGGTACGAGCAGTACTTC.

The gene calls are TRBV10-3 and TRBJ1-1; D not resolved. The CDR3 contains 12 residues. Trimming shortened V by 6 bases and J by 4 bases, and 9 bases separated the two germline ends. Germline V lookup: CDR1 ENHRY, CDR2 SYGVKD. The CDR3 is CAIRGRGTEAFF. In DNA, the CDR3 is TGTGCCATCAGGGGGAGAGGCACTGAAGCTTTCTTT.

The chain links TRBV24-1 to TRBJ2-1; 7 nucleotides line up with TRBD1. V was pared by 4 bases and J by 3 bases, with 8 bases of the junction left unmatched. This CDR3 is 16 amino acids long. Germline loops: CDR1 KGHDR, CDR2 SFDVKD. The DNA of the CDR3 is TGTGCCACCAGTGAGTCGACAGGGACGATCTACAATGAGCAGTTCTTC. This sequence encodes CATSESTGTIYNEQFF.

The rearrangement links TRBV4-1 to TRBJ2-2, with 8 bases matching TRBD2. Germline V gene data show CDR1 as MGHRA and CDR2 as YSYEKL. The V segment lost 4 bases and the J segment 7 bases; nucleotides outside the gene matches: 8. CDR3 length equals 15 residues. DNA for the CDR3: TGCGCCAGCAGCCCGACAACGGGAGGGGGCGGGGAGCTGTTTTTT. It encodes CASSPTTGGGGELFF.

The chain recombines TRBV28 with TRBJ1-6; D is perhaps TRBD1 (6 bases). The CDR3 is made up of 19 amino acids. CDR1 and CDR2 from the germline V gene are MDHEN and SYDVKM. The germline V and J ends were trimmed by 5 bases and 0 bases, with 20 bases remaining between them. The DNA of the CDR3 is TGTGCCAGCAGTCCCCCCCCCGGACAGCTAAGCTCCTATAATTCACCCCTCCACTTT. Protein: CASSPPPGQLSSYNSPLHF.

This chain joins TRBV6-4 and TRBJ2-3; the match to TRBD2 covers 7 bases. V shed 3 bases and J 5 bases; nucleotides not matched to a gene: 8. CDR3 length: 15 amino acids. The germline V gene has CDR1 MRHNA and CDR2 SNTAGT. The CDR3: CASSESSGRRDTQYF. The CDR3, as DNA: TGTGCCAGCAGTGAAAGTAGCGGGCGGCGAGATACGCAGTATTTT.

The chain is built from TRBV24-1 and TRBJ2-1; TRBD2 aligns across 11 bases. Germline assignment: CDR1 KGHDR and CDR2 SFDVKD. This CDR3 is built from 15 residues. J lost 0 bases, V lost 9 bases, and 3 bases had no gene match. DNA of the CDR3: TGTGCCACCGGGGGACTAGCGGACTCCTACAATGAGCAGTTCTTC. Its translation is CATGGLADSYNEQFF.

This clone was seen a single time. Written as DNA, the CDR3 is TGCGCCAGCGTCCCCCGGGAGACCCAGTACTTC. Residues: CASVPRETQYF. This chain links TRBV5-1 with TRBJ2-5; D gene unclear. CDR3 length: 11 residues. Germline values: CDR1 SGHRS, CDR2 YFSETQ. V was trimmed by 7 bases and J by 5 bases, leaving 9 bases between them. Drawing the rest from reference TRBV5-1 and TRBJ2-5, the complete variable domain is KAGVTQTPRYLIKTRGQQVTLSCSPISGHRSVSWYQQTPGQGLQFLFEYFSETQRNKGNFPGRFSGRQFSNSRSEMNVSTLELGDSALYLCASVPRETQYFGPGTRLLVL.

The rearrangement links TRBV28 to TRBJ1-4; D gene uncertain. Trimming cost V 7 bases and J 0 bases, with 15 bases left between them. This CDR3 has 16 residues. Germline CDR1 reads MDHEN; CDR2 reads SYDVKM. This chain's CDR3 is CASTISGVTTNEKLFF. The CDR3 region has the DNA TGTGCCAGCACTATTAGCGGGGTTACAACTAATGAAAAACTGTTTTTT.

This clone has ten or more counts. The CDR3: CASTGPTDDYGYTF. Here the CDR3 DNA reads TGTGCCAGCACAGGTCCCACCGATGACTATGGCTACACCTTC. The gene calls are TRBV19 and TRBJ1-2; D perhaps matches TRBD1 (5 bases). The CDR3 sequence is 14 residues long. The germline CDR1 and CDR2 sequences are LNHDA and SQIVND (reference sequence). V gave up 9 bases and J gave up 3 bases, with 17 bases separating them.

This chain connects TRBV5-1 to TRBJ1-1, with D tentatively TRBD1 (5 bases). The CDR3 runs 14 residues. Germline-derived CDR1 and CDR2 are SGHRS and YFSETQ. The germline V and J ends were trimmed by 0 bases and 5 bases, with 11 bases remaining between them. CDR3 DNA: TGCGCCAGCAGCTTGGAGAGTAGACAGACTGAAGCTTTCTTT. This sequence encodes CASSLESRQTEAFF.

V and J are TRBV20-1 and TRBJ1-2, with a weak D call TRBD1 (5 bases). Trimming left V 3 bases short and J 2 bases short, with 13 bases between. Germline V gene data show CDR1 as DFQATT and CDR2 as SNEGSKA (reference sequence). This CDR3 contains 14 residues. The CDR3 region is CSASVGGSNYGYTF. The CDR3, as DNA: TGCAGTGCTAGTGTCGGGGGATCGAACTATGGCTACACCTTC.